Listed below are T cell receptor beta chains from one sample, sequenced in a study of blood T cells in healthy people across ages. Via MiXCR, TCRdb re-called the 5' RACE reads, giving one row per CDR3 protein. The sample comprises 1,500,000 or so distinct CDR3 sequences, around 59% of which are singletons, and more than 6% rests with the top ten. Sample: blood. The origin of the receptors is a man aged 18 to 35 in good health. Both conserved end residues are part of each CDR3. The D gene is left open where the match is weak. For some rows the clone size is stated as once, few or many, or as a class when expanded; others skip it.

J	D	size	V	CDR3	DNA
TRBJ2-3	NA	few	TRBV25-1	CASSEYSIEDTQYF	TGTGCCAGCAGTGAATACTCCATCGAAGATACGCAGTATTTT
TRBJ1-6	NA	NA	TRBV6-2/TRBV6-3	CASSYSHSPLHF	TGTGCCAGCAGTTACTCGCATTCACCCCTCCACTTT
TRBJ2-1	NA	NA	TRBV19	CASSGQTSYNEQFF	TGTGCCAGTAGTGGACAGACCTCCTACAATGAGCAGTTCTTC
TRBJ2-7	NA	NA	TRBV6-6	CASRFGLVGPGQGEQYF	TGTGCCAGCAGGTTCGGGCTTGTCGGCCCCGGGCAAGGCGAGCAGTACTTC
TRBJ2-7	TRBD1	few	TRBV28	CASSLEPRDRGPYEQYF	TGTGCCAGCAGTCTAGAGCCCCGGGACAGGGGGCCCTACGAGCAGTACTTC
TRBJ2-1	TRBD1	few	TRBV4-1	CASSPWVGTGINNEQFF	TGCGCCAGCAGCCCGTGGGTTGGGACAGGAATTAACAATGAGCAGTTCTTC
TRBJ2-7	TRBD2	NA	TRBV4-2	CASSYSGGLSYEQYF	TGTGCCAGCAGCTATAGCGGGGGGCTGTCCTACGAGCAGTACTTC
TRBJ1-6	TRBD1	NA	TRBV5-1	CASSAGQADNSPLHF	TGCGCCAGCAGCGCAGGACAGGCGGATAATTCACCCCTCCACTTT
TRBJ1-2	NA	NA	TRBV12-3/TRBV12-4	CASSLALGYTF	TGTGCCAGCAGTTTAGCGCTTGGCTACACCTTC
TRBJ1-6	NA	few	TRBV4-2	CASSQEAAAPLHF	TGTGCCAGCAGCCAAGAGGCCGCTGCTCCCCTCCACTTT
TRBJ1-2	NA	NA	TRBV6-2/TRBV6-3	CASSPLGLEVYGYTF	TGTGCCAGCAGCCCCTTGGGACTGGAAGTCTATGGCTACACCTTC
TRBJ2-7	NA	NA	TRBV9	CASSVDTHSYEQYF	TGTGCCAGCAGCGTCGACACCCACTCCTACGAGCAGTACTTC
TRBJ2-7	NA	NA	TRBV5-1	CASSIGPSYEQYF	TGCGCCAGCAGCATCGGGCCCTCCTACGAGCAGTACTTC
TRBJ2-5	NA	NA	TRBV27	CASSPSGTRQETQYF	TGTGCCAGCAGTCCCTCCGGGACACGCCAAGAGACCCAGTACTTC
TRBJ2-4	NA	NA	TRBV11-2	CASTLGVAKNIQYF	TGTGCCAGCACCCTCGGGGTAGCCAAAAACATTCAGTACTTC
TRBJ2-7	NA	few	TRBV7-6	CASSRTPRGIDEQYF	TGTGCCAGCAGCCGTACACCCAGGGGTATAGACGAGCAGTACTTC
TRBJ2-7	NA	few	TRBV29-1	CSVEEDSNSYEQYF	TGCAGCGTTGAAGAGGACTCCAACTCCTACGAGCAGTACTTC
TRBJ1-2	NA	few	TRBV3-1	CASSQGPSYGYTF	TGTGCCAGCAGCCAAGGCCCGAGCTATGGCTACACCTTC
TRBJ2-5	NA	few	TRBV6-5	CASRMSSPWETQYF	TGTGCCAGCAGAATGTCTAGCCCGTGGGAGACCCAGTACTTC
TRBJ2-5	NA	NA	TRBV11-2	CASSIVTPETQYF	TGTGCCAGCAGCATTGTTACCCCTGAGACCCAGTACTTC
TRBJ1-2	TRBD1	NA	TRBV6-2/TRBV6-3	CASLPGQHYGYTF	TGTGCCTCCTTGCCGGGACAGCACTATGGCTACACCTTC
TRBJ1-4	NA	NA	TRBV25-1	CATQRQQVEKLFF	TGTGCCACTCAGCGCCAACAAGTTGAAAAACTGTTTTTT
TRBJ2-7	NA	NA	TRBV24-1	CDKGHPLIYEQYF	TGTGATAAGGGCCATCCGCTGATTTACGAGCAGTACTTC
TRBJ1-4	NA	NA	TRBV4-2	CASDPPQEGEKLFF	TGTGCCAGCGACCCACCCCAGGAAGGCGAAAAACTGTTTTTT
TRBJ2-3	NA	many	TRBV3-1	CASSQDYTGNTQYF	TGTGCCAGCAGCCAAGACTACACAGGGAATACGCAGTATTTT
TRBJ1-4	NA	NA	TRBV4-1	CASSQEPTVREKLFF	TGCGCCAGCAGCCAAGAGCCGACAGTTAGGGAAAAACTGTTTTTT
TRBJ1-5	NA	NA	TRBV3-1	CASSPVPSNQPQHF	TGTGCCAGCAGCCCCGTACCTAGCAATCAGCCCCAGCATTTT
TRBJ1-4	NA	NA	TRBV4-3	CASSQVRGEGYEKLFF	TGCGCCAGCAGCCAAGTTCGGGGAGAAGGATACGAAAAACTGTTTTTT
TRBJ2-7	TRBD1	once	TRBV25-1	CASSGGQDPSYEQYF	TGTGCCAGCAGCGGGGGACAGGACCCCTCCTACGAGCAGTACTTC
TRBJ2-1	TRBD2	NA	TRBV20-1	CSASIGEGREQFF	TGCAGTGCTTCTATCGGGGAGGGCCGCGAGCAGTTCTTC
TRBJ1-5	NA	many	TRBV20-1	CSASQTMVSQPQHF	TGCAGTGCTAGTCAGACTATGGTGAGTCAGCCCCAGCATTTT
TRBJ2-4	NA	NA	TRBV7-9	CASSGRDGGQYF	TGTGCCAGCAGCGGCCGGGACGGCGGGCAGTACTTC
TRBJ2-7	NA	NA	TRBV9	CASSVGTEFYEQYF	TGTGCCAGCAGCGTAGGCACAGAGTTCTACGAGCAGTACTTC
TRBJ2-5	NA	NA	TRBV2	CASSEKDLWRDEQYF	TGTGCCAGCAGTGAAAAAGATTTGTGGAGAGATGAGCAGTACTTC
TRBJ1-2	NA	NA	TRBV20-1	CSARDRDSASRDYGYTF	TGCAGTGCTAGGGACCGGGACTCCGCCTCGAGGGACTATGGCTACACCTTC
TRBJ1-2	TRBD1	NA	TRBV5-1	CASSLGGQMDYGYTF	TGCGCCAGCAGCTTGGGGGGACAGATGGACTATGGCTACACCTTC
TRBJ2-5	TRBD2	NA	TRBV11-2	CASSPRGGRGETQYF	TGTGCCAGCAGCCCTAGGGGCGGGAGAGGGGAGACCCAGTACTTC
TRBJ1-5	NA	NA	TRBV7-9	CASSQDISGDQPQHF	TGTGCCAGCAGCCAAGACATCTCCGGCGATCAGCCCCAGCATTTT
TRBJ2-1	TRBD2	NA	TRBV9	CASSVEWGTSSYNEQFF	TGTGCCAGCAGCGTAGAGTGGGGGACTAGCTCCTACAATGAGCAGTTCTTC
TRBJ1-6	NA	NA	TRBV4-1	CASSPFVRGSSPLHF	TGCGCCAGCAGCCCTTTTGTCCGGGGCTCTTCACCCCTCCACTTT
TRBJ2-7	TRBD1	NA	TRBV6-6	CASSYFHRGYEQYF	TGTGCCAGCAGTTACTTCCACAGGGGGTACGAGCAGTACTTC
TRBJ2-7	NA	NA	TRBV11-2	CASSLTDLSYEQYF	TGTGCCAGCAGCTTAACGGACTTATCCTACGAGCAGTACTTC
TRBJ2-1	NA	NA	TRBV12-5	CASGWTREQFF	TGTGCTAGTGGTTGGACTCGTGAGCAGTTCTTC